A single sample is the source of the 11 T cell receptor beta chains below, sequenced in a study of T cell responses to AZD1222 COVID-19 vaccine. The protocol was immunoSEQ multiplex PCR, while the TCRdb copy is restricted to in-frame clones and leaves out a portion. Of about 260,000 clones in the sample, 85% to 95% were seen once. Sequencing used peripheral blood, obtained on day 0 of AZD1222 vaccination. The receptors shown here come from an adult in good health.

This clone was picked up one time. The CDR3 nucleotides are TGTGCCAGCAGTTTTATGAAGAAAAGTGAAGCTTTCTTT. This sequence encodes CASSFMKKSEAFF. The chain joins TRBV28 to TRBJ1-1; no reliable D call. The CDR3 totals 13 residues. The V gene's germline CDR1 is MDHEN and CDR2 SYDVKM. Trimming pared 3 bases from V and 7 bases from J, leaving 12 bases between.

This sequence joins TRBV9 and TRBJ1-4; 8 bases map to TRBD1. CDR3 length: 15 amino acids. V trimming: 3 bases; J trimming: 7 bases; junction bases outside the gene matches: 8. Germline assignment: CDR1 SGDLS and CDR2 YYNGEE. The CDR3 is CASSANRGTVEKLFF. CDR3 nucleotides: TGTGCCAGCAGCGCCAACAGGGGGACCGTTGAAAAACTGTTTTTT.

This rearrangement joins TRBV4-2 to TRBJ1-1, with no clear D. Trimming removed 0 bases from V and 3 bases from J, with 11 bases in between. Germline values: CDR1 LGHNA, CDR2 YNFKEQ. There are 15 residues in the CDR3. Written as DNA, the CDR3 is TGTGCCAGCAGCCAAGATACGGGAGGCTACACTGAAGCTTTCTTT. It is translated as CASSQDTGGYTEAFF.

CDR3 in DNA: TGTGCCAGTAGTAATCAAATGAACACTGAAGCTTTCTTT. This gives the protein CASSNQMNTEAFF. The rearrangement joins TRBV19 to TRBJ1-1, with D uncertain. This CDR3 is 13 amino acids long. V lost 4 bases and J lost 0, with 6 bases in between. Germline V gene lookup returns CDR1 LNHDA and CDR2 SQIVND (reference sequence).

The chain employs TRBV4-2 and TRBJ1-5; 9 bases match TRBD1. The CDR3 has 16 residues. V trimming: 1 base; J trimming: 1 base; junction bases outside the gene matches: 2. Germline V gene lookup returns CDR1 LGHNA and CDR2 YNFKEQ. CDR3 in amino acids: CASSQVDRGSNQPQHF. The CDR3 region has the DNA TGTGCCAGCAGCCAAGTTGACAGGGGGAGCAATCAGCCCCAGCATTTT.

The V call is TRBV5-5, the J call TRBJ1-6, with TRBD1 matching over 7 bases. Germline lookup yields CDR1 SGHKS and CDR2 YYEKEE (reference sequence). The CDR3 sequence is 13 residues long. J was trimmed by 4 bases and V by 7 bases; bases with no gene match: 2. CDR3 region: CASGTAYNSPLHF. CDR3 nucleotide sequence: TGTGCCAGCGGGACAGCTTATAATTCACCCCTCCACTTT.

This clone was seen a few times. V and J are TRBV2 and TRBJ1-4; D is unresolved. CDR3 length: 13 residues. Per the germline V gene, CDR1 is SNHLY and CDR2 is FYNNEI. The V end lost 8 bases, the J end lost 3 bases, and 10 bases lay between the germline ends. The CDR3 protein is CASHSTSNEKLFF. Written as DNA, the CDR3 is TGTGCCAGCCACTCGACTTCTAATGAAAAACTGTTTTTT.

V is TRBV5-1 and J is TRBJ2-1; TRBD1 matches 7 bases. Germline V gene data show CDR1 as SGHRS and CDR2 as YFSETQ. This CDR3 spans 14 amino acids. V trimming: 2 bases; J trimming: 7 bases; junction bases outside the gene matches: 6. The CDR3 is CASSFRGQGNEQFF. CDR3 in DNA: TGCGCCAGCAGCTTTAGGGGGCAGGGAAATGAGCAGTTCTTC.

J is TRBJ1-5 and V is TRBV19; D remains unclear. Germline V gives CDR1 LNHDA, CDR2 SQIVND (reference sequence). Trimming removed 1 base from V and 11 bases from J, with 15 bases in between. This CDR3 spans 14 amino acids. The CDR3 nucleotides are TGTGCCAGTAGTATAGGTCCGGGCCCCAGAGCCCAGCATTTT. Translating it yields CASSIGPGPRAQHF.

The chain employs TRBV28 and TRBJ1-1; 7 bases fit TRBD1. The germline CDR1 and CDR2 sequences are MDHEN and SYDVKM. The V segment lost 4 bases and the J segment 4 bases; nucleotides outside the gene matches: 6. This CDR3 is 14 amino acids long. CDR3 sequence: CASSSRGLGTEAFF. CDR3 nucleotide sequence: TGTGCCAGCAGTTCTAGGGGGCTTGGCACTGAAGCTTTCTTT.

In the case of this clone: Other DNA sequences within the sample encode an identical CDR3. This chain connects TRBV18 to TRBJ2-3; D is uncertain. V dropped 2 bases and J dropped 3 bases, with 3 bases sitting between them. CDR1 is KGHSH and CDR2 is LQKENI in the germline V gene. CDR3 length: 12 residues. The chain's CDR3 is CASSPRTDTQYF. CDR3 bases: TGTGCCAGCTCACCAAGGACAGATACGCAGTATTTT.